The TCR beta chain described here comes from a study of post-analysis software for immune sequencing data. General study findings and limits: There was significantly lower normalized Chao1 diversity in multiple sclerosis patients than in controls. Patients had higher frequencies than controls of roughly 5 TRBV segments, including TRBV5-6, TRBV5-1 and TRBV20-1. Batch-mates among the samples co-clustered strongly by F measure.

cDNA libraries of TCR beta carried unique molecular identifiers. TCRdb ran MiXCR on the PCR reads and lists one entry per CDR3 protein. The data contain roughly 730,000 distinct CDR3 sequences, 25% to 30% of them singletons. V lost 5 bases, J lost 7 bases, and 8 bases stayed unmatched. This CDR3 comprises 14 residues. Germline V gives CDR1 SSHAT, CDR2 FNYEAQ (reference sequence). As to this clonotype: The antigen remains unidentified.

Sequencing was performed on blood. The TCR sequence derives from a girl between 5 and 17 years old with multiple sclerosis. V is TRBV7-7 and J is TRBJ2-7; 10 nucleotides line up with TRBD1. The CDR3 is CASSPRQGAREQYF. Here the CDR3 DNA reads TGTGCCAGCAGCCCGAGACAGGGGGCGCGTGAGCAGTACTTC.